This T cell receptor beta chain was captured by sequencing in a study of T-cell memory formation after mild COVID-19 (dated by TCRdb to 2020 to 2023). Looking at the study overall: TCR sequence clusters from the two donors were found to be largely donor specific. Longitudinal TCRalpha and TCRbeta repertoire sequencing tracked T-cell clones expanding and contracting after mild COVID-19 in two donors. The cohort was made up of two young adult volunteers, one female and one male, who were previously healthy. What the research found in general, with its limitations: The second-wave clones that peaked on day 37 were not confirmed to be SARS-CoV-2 specific. Clones contracting from day 15 to 85 had balanced CD4/CD8 phenotypes, while a second wave expanding from day 15 to 37 was biased towards CD4+. Contracting CD4+ clones were located mainly in the CM and EM memory subsets, whereas CD8+ clones were found to be enriched in EMRA. The detection of some responding clones in pre-infection memory suggests that pre-existing cross-reactive memory T cells joined the SARS-CoV-2 response. Only a couple of mild cases were covered by the study, and larger cohorts that include severe cases with pre-infection samples were considered necessary.

Its CDR3 holds 13 amino acids, cysteine through phenylalanine. Kept here is only the CDR3 DNA, which spans 39 bases and is read in frame from base 1. Relative to germline, V is 4 bases shorter and J is 8 bases shorter, with 14 bases between their ends. From the germline V gene, CDR1 is MNHEY and CDR2 is SVGEGT. Ficoll-Paque density gradient centrifugation was used to isolate PBMCs. This clonotype has ten or more counts. No antigen is known for it. No qualities accompany the bases; no much larger clone lies one base away. The run used an Illumina NovaSeq 6000. TCRalpha and TCRbeta cDNA libraries were constructed by 5'RACE with constant-segment primers, with sample barcodes and unique molecular identifiers being introduced. RNA was extracted from every sample with Trizol reagent. The libraries were amplified in two PCR steps, and the second step added a second sample barcode and Illumina TruSeq adapters. Sequencing of the libraries was done on an Illumina NovaSeq, producing 2 x 150 bp paired-end reads. In the source study's methods: With migec v1.2.7, reads were demultiplexed and then collapsed into UMI-guided consensus sequences. Using mixcr v2.1.11, UMI consensuses were aligned to TRA and TRB V and J templates and then assembled into clonotypes. Clonotypes were classified as expanded or contracted when called significant by both edgeR and NoisET, with noise models trained on biological replicates. For edgeR calls, a false discovery rate-adjusted p below 0.01 and a log2 fold-change threshold of 1 were applied. As an exploratory analysis of dynamics, max-normalized trajectories of the 1000 most abundant clonotypes were examined with PCA combined with hierarchical clustering. Each responding clone was given a CD4 or CD8 phenotype based on the CD4+ and CD8+ repertoires, which had been sequenced separately. TCRdb passed the public sequencing reads through fastp at Q25 and MiXCR, retaining productive beta sequences. Every entry covers one CDR3 protein and lists the most common genes and DNA from its rows. The V and J calls, along with clone size, are taken from TCRdb and not from the paper's own processing. This sample holds approximately 250,000 distinct CDR3 sequences; 15% to 17% were observed only once. The ten largest make up approximately 2.1% of the sample.

The source of this sequence is an adult woman who had mild COVID-19 (a few samples of this study predate the infection). The sample titles of this study are shuffled in the database, so cell type and time point are left out; the donor was told from shared clones. Sequenced sample: PBMCs or a T cell subset sorted from them (not recorded which). The chain was built from TRBV6-2 or TRBV6-3 and TRBJ1-2, with the D segment identity uncertain. The CDR3 corresponds to CASSSARFLGYTF. In nucleotides, the sequence is TGTGCCAGCAGTTCGGCTCGATTCCTAGGCTACACCTTC.